Shown below are 14 T cell receptor beta chains from a single sample sequenced in a study of blood T cells in healthy people across ages. A second PCR, run for about 6 to 11 cycles, used a sample-barcoded 5' primer plus a J-beta primer mix. One entry per CDR3 protein, called by TCRdb with MiXCR from the 5' RACE reads. This sample has 800,000 to 950,000 distinct CDR3 sequences, with 25% to 35% found just once. Separately, the same data were catalogued under a study of T cells of mothers and their children.

The sample consisted of blood. Every receptor here comes from a woman aged 35 to 49 in good health.

This clonotype has ten or more counts. This rearrangement joins TRBV10-3 to TRBJ2-1, with 8 bases aligning to TRBD2. Germline loops: CDR1 ENHRY, CDR2 SYGVKD. Trimming at V came to 2 bases and at J to 7 bases, leaving 13 bases not matched to a gene. The CDR3 runs 17 residues. The CDR3 sequence: CAISEPHRRGDRNEQFF. The DNA for the CDR3 is TGTGCCATCAGTGAGCCACACCGGCGGGGGGACCGAAATGAGCAGTTCTTC.

The rearrangement joins TRBV14 to TRBJ1-2; D gene unclear. The CDR3 length is 11 residues. Between the trimmed V and J ends, which lost 0 bases and 8 bases, there was a span of 4 bases. Germline assignment: CDR1 SGHDN and CDR2 FVKESK. For the CDR3, the DNA is TGTGCCAGCAGCCAAGAGGGAGGCTACACCTTC. Encoded protein: CASSQEGGYTF.

This clonotype has more than one count but fewer than ten. This sequence joins TRBV5-1 and TRBJ2-1, with 8 bases that match TRBD2. V gave up 0 bases and J gave up 7 bases; unmatched junction bases: 6. This CDR3 region has 15 residues. Per germline, CDR1 SGHRS and CDR2 YFSETQ. CDR3 protein: CASSLAGGAKNEQFF. CDR3 nucleotide sequence: TGCGCCAGCAGCTTGGCGGGGGGGGCCAAGAATGAGCAGTTCTTC. Together with reference TRBV5-1 and TRBJ2-1, the CDR3 gives the full variable domain: KAGVTQTPRYLIKTRGQQVTLSCSPISGHRSVSWYQQTPGQGLQFLFEYFSETQRNKGNFPGRFSGRQFSNSRSEMNVSTLELGDSALYLCASSLAGGAKNEQFFGPGTRLTVL.

In DNA form, the CDR3 reads TGCAGTGCTGGAGTTCGCCTAGCTGGCGAGCAGTACTTC. As protein: CSAGVRLAGEQYF. The chain employs TRBV20-1 and TRBJ2-4, with D possibly being TRBD2 (5 bases). Near its end, the DNA agrees better with TRBJ2-7, so the J call may be wrong. The CDR3 sequence is 13 residues long. Germline V gene lookup returns CDR1 DFQATT and CDR2 SNEGSKA (reference sequence).

The chain recombines TRBV27 with TRBJ2-3; D might be TRBD2 (6 bases). Germline V gene data show CDR1 as MNHEY and CDR2 as SMNVEV (reference sequence). This CDR3 has 15 residues. The V gene lost 6 bases and the J gene lost 3 bases, with 16 bases spanning the gap. This chain's CDR3 is CASRPKTRKTDTQYF. The CDR3, as DNA: TGTGCCAGCAGGCCTAAGACTAGAAAGACAGATACGCAGTATTTT.

The CDR3 DNA is TGTGCCAGCAGCCAATTAGGGCCCGGGACTGAAGCTTTCTTT. Translated: CASSQLGPGTEAFF. This chain connects TRBV3-1 to TRBJ1-1; D unclear. Germline V gene sequence: CDR1 LGHDT, CDR2 YNNKEL (reference sequence). The CDR3 totals 14 residues. V lost 2 bases and J 5 bases, leaving 12 bases between the germline ends.

The chain recombines TRBV9 with TRBJ1-3, with 7 bases aligning to TRBD1. Trimming at V came to 1 base and at J to 0 bases, leaving 7 bases not matched to a gene. The CDR3 loop spans 17 amino acids. Germline loops: CDR1 SGDLS, CDR2 YYNGEE. CDR3: CASSVQDRSLSGNTIYF. The CDR3 nucleotides are TGTGCCAGCAGCGTACAGGACAGGTCACTCTCTGGAAACACCATATATTTT.

A remark on this clonotype: With a much larger clone just one base away, this may be a read error. V usage is TRBV29-1 and J usage is TRBJ2-3; D unclear. Trimming left V 2 bases short and J 8 bases short, with 14 bases between. This CDR3 has 13 amino acids. The germline V gene encodes CDR1 SQVTM and CDR2 ANQGSEA. In DNA form, the CDR3 reads TGCAGCGTTGAACAGTCTATAATCGGTACGCAGTATTTT. Amino acids: CSVEQSIIGTQYF.

This clonotype was detected only a few times. This chain links TRBV7-8 with TRBJ1-6; TRBD1 might be the D (5 bases). V gave up 2 bases and J gave up 10 bases, with 12 bases separating them. The length of the CDR3 is 14 residues. The germline CDR1 and CDR2 sequences are SGHVS and FQNEAQ. Here the CDR3 reads CASSLYVGQSPLHF. CDR3 nucleotides: TGTGCCAGCAGCTTATACGTGGGGCAGTCACCCCTCCACTTT.

With respect to this clonotype: A junction boundary mismatches the germline segment, possibly from a read error. The chain joins TRBV6-4 to TRBJ2-3; D not resolved. The germline V gene has CDR1 MRHNA and CDR2 SNTAGT. The CDR3 contains 13 residues. The CDR3 sequence is CANSSSSTDTQYF. The CDR3 DNA follows: TGTGCCAACAGTTCTTCAAGCACAGATACGCAGTATTTT.

Notes on this clonotype: A much larger clone lies one base from this, so it may be a read error. The V gene is TRBV7-2, the J gene TRBJ2-4; D is possibly TRBD1 (6 bases). Near its end, the DNA agrees better with TRBJ2-7, so the J call may be wrong. The CDR3 spans 15 residues. Germline CDR1 and CDR2: SGHTA and FQGNSA. The CDR3, as DNA: TGTGCCAGCAGCTCGCAGGGACATCAGGGGTACGAGCAGTACTTC. Its translation: CASSSQGHQGYEQYF.

The rearrangement uses TRBV18 and TRBJ1-1; 7 bases are a match to TRBD1. Germline V gene data show CDR1 as KGHSH and CDR2 as LQKENI. This CDR3 spans 17 amino acids. Germline trimming cut 0 bases from V and 4 bases from J; bases unmatched to any gene: 11. CDR3 in DNA: TGTGCCAGCTCACCACCGGTTCCAGGGGGAAAACTCACTGAAGCTTTCTTT. Amino acid sequence: CASSPPVPGGKLTEAFF.

This clonotype was observed a handful of times. The J gene is TRBJ2-7, the V gene TRBV3-1; D not certain. Germline V CDR1 and CDR2: LGHDT, YNNKEL (reference sequence). Between the trimmed V and J ends, which lost 1 base and 6 bases, there was a span of 4 bases. The length of the CDR3 is 11 residues. CDR3 sequence: CASSQAGEQYF. The CDR3 DNA follows: TGTGCCAGCAGCCAAGCCGGCGAGCAGTACTTC.

Turning to this clonotype: Since a much larger clone is just one base distant, this may be a read error. V usage is TRBV4-3 and J usage is TRBJ2-7; 8 bases map to TRBD1. The CDR3 spans 14 residues. Germline loops: CDR1 LGHNA, CDR2 YSLEER. As DNA, the CDR3 is TGCGCCGGCAGCCAAGTACAGGGGGCCTACGAGCAGTACTTC. It translates to CAGSQVQGAYEQYF.